A single sample is the source of the 24 T cell receptor beta chains below, sequenced in a study of cytomegalovirus exposure and HLA in healthy donors. Vbeta (60) and Jbeta (13) primers were used in the PCR. Libraries were prepared by immunoSEQ multiplex PCR; TCRdb keeps only in-frame clonotypes and omits some of them. The sample has around 120,000 clones, roughly 80% seen once; the top ten hold less than 3%. Sequencing was carried out using PBMCs. The receptors derive from a woman in her 40s in good health and CMV-seropositive.

The chain is built from TRBV19 and TRBJ1-5, with D maybe TRBD1 (5 bases). Per the germline V gene, CDR1 is LNHDA and CDR2 is SQIVND (reference sequence). The V end lost 5 bases, the J end lost 0 bases, and 11 bases lay between the germline ends. This CDR3 is built from 15 residues. CDR3 sequence (DNA): TGTGCCAGTAGTTCGGGACTAACTAGCAATCAGCCCCAGCATTTT. Translating it yields CASSSGLTSNQPQHF.

This clone showed up just a few times. The genes are TRBV5-1 and TRBJ1-4, with D hard to call. The germline V and J ends were trimmed by 5 bases and 5 bases, with 10 bases remaining between them. The CDR3 totals 13 residues. From germline, CDR1 is SGHRS and CDR2 YFSETQ. In DNA, the CDR3 is TGCGCCAGCAGGAGAATGGAGAATGAAAAACTGTTTTTT. Residues: CASRRMENEKLFF. The full variable domain, completed using reference TRBV5-1 and TRBJ1-4, is KAGVTQTPRYLIKTRGQQVTLSCSPISGHRSVSWYQQTPGQGLQFLFEYFSETQRNKGNFPGRFSGRQFSNSRSEMNVSTLELGDSALYLCASRRMENEKLFFGSGTQLSVL.

This clone has more than one count but fewer than ten. The rearrangement uses TRBV2 and TRBJ1-2, with a tentative D call TRBD1 (6 bases). Looked up from germline, CDR1 is SNHLY and CDR2 is FYNNEI. This CDR3 is 13 amino acids long. Deletions cut 6 bases from V and 4 bases from J, with 12 bases between. This chain's CDR3 is CASSVDSIYGYTF. In DNA form, the CDR3 reads TGTGCCAGCAGCGTGGACAGTATCTATGGCTACACCTTC.

On this clone itself: Mismatch with germline at one junction end may stem from a read error. The chain links TRBV19 to TRBJ2-7; 7 positions match TRBD2. Germline V gene lookup returns CDR1 LNHDA and CDR2 SQIVND (reference sequence). The CDR3 totals 14 residues. The CDR3 region has the DNA TGTACCAGTAGTACGGCTAGCGGTTCCTACGAGCAGTACTTC. This codes for CTSSTASGSYEQYF.

The genes are TRBV6-5 and TRBJ2-6; D is perhaps TRBD1 (6 bases). Trimming pared 2 bases from V and 1 base from J, leaving 6 bases between. This CDR3 is built from 15 residues. The germline V gene encodes CDR1 MNHEY and CDR2 SVGAGI. The DNA for the CDR3 is TGTGCCAGCAGTTACACAGGGTCTGGGGCCAACGTCCTGACTTTC. The encoded protein is CASSYTGSGANVLTF.

The chain links TRBV19 to TRBJ1-1; D possibly corresponds to TRBD1 (5 bases). Trimming pared 4 bases from V and 0 bases from J, leaving 12 bases between. This CDR3 is 15 amino acids long. CDR1 is LNHDA, CDR2 SQIVND, per germline (reference sequence). This chain's CDR3 is CASSTEAGLNTEAFF. CDR3 coding DNA: TGTGCCAGTAGTACCGAGGCAGGGTTGAACACTGAAGCTTTCTTT.

This chain links TRBV6-6 with TRBJ1-2; TRBD1 aligns across 7 bases. This CDR3 is 13 amino acids long. Looked up from germline, CDR1 is MNHNY and CDR2 is SVGAGI (reference sequence). The trim removed 9 bases at V and 5 bases at J, leaving 9 bases unmatched. CDR3: CASTTGTEYGYTF. Here the CDR3 DNA reads TGTGCCAGTACGACAGGGACCGAGTATGGCTACACCTTC.

The chain joins TRBV11-3 to TRBJ2-3, with 7 nucleotides matching TRBD2. Germline V lookup: CDR1 SGHNT, CDR2 YENEEA. The CDR3 is 15 amino acids. J was trimmed by 3 bases and V by 1 base; bases with no gene match: 4. The CDR3 nucleotides read TGTGCCAGCAGCTTAGTGGCGGGAGCTACAGATACGCAGTATTTT. Translated: CASSLVAGATDTQYF.

V usage is TRBV4-1 and J usage is TRBJ1-5, with D unresolved. V was clipped by 1 base and J by 1 base, with 8 bases between them. Germline CDR1 is MGHRA and CDR2 is YSYEKL. This CDR3 region has 15 residues. The CDR3 reads CASSQGHRSNQPQHF. The CDR3 DNA reads TGCGCCAGCAGCCAAGGGCACAGAAGCAATCAGCCCCAGCATTTT.

The J gene is TRBJ1-1, the V gene TRBV4-2, with D tentatively TRBD1 (6 bases). V was clipped by 4 bases and J by 0 bases, with 18 bases between them. Germline V gene lookup returns CDR1 LGHNA and CDR2 YNFKEQ. The CDR3 extends over 17 amino acids. The CDR3 region has the DNA TGTGCCAGCAGCCTTACCCCAGGGGCGGAGGTGAACACTGAAGCTTTCTTT. It translates to CASSLTPGAEVNTEAFF.

The chain employs TRBV5-4 and TRBJ1-6, with D unclear. The V gene lost 4 bases and the J gene lost 5 bases, with 13 bases spanning the gap. Germline values: CDR1 SGHNT, CDR2 YYREEE (reference sequence). The CDR3 loop spans 15 amino acids. The CDR3 reads CASSLGTVNNSPLHF. The CDR3 coding sequence is TGTGCCAGCAGCCTGGGAACTGTCAATAATTCACCCCTCCACTTT.

The chain recombines TRBV4-2 with TRBJ2-5, with D possibly TRBD1 on 5 matching bases. The V end lost 1 base, the J end lost 5 bases, and 14 bases lay between the germline ends. The CDR3 totals 15 residues. The germline V gene encodes CDR1 LGHNA and CDR2 YNFKEQ. CDR3: CASSQGVRAVETQYF. CDR3 DNA: TGTGCCAGCAGCCAAGGGGTCAGGGCTGTGGAGACCCAGTACTTC.

This sequence joins TRBV5-5 and TRBJ2-7; D ambiguous. V was clipped by 4 bases and J by 0 bases, with 11 bases between them. Germline-derived CDR1 and CDR2 are SGHKS and YYEKEE (reference sequence). The CDR3 runs to 14 residues. CDR3 nucleotide sequence: TGTGCCAGCAGCCAAGTATCCAGCTCCTACGAGCAGTACTTC. It specifies CASSQVSSSYEQYF.

The chain couples TRBV9 to TRBJ2-3; TRBD2 is a possible D gene (5 bases). V gave up 3 bases and J gave up 2 bases, with 10 bases separating them. This CDR3 spans 14 amino acids. The V gene's germline CDR1 is SGDLS and CDR2 YYNGEE. Here the CDR3 DNA reads TGTGCCAGCAGCGCCACTAGGCCCACAGATACGCAGTATTTT. It codes for CASSATRPTDTQYF.

V gene TRBV7-8 combines with J gene TRBJ1-5; 7 bases align to TRBD1. This CDR3 comprises 13 residues. CDR1 is SGHVS, CDR2 FQNEAQ, per germline. Unmatched junction bases numbered 3, after V lost 6 bases and J lost 4 bases. The CDR3 loop is CASSWDRNQPQHF. Written as DNA, the CDR3 is TGTGCCAGCAGTTGGGACAGAAATCAGCCCCAGCATTTT. Drawing the rest from reference TRBV7-8 and TRBJ1-5, the complete variable domain is GAGVSQSPRYKVAKRGQDVALRCDPISGHVSLFWYQQALGQGPEFLTYFQNEAQLDKSGLPSDRFFAERPEGSVSTLKIQRTQQEDSAVYLCASSWDRNQPQHFGDGTRLSIL.

This chain joins TRBV19 and TRBJ1-5; no definite D call. This CDR3 has 13 amino acids. Between the trimmed V and J ends, which lost 0 bases and 6 bases, there was a span of 6 bases. CDR1 LNHDA and CDR2 SQIVND come from the germline V gene (reference sequence). CDR3 sequence reads: CASSIDEGQPQHF. The CDR3 region has the DNA TGTGCCAGTAGTATAGATGAGGGTCAGCCCCAGCATTTT.

The chain joins TRBV6-5 to TRBJ2-7, with TRBD1 matching 9 bases. Trimming cost V 0 bases and J 6 bases; bases outside gene matches: 9. CDR1 is MNHEY and CDR2 is SVGAGI in the germline V gene. This CDR3 is built from 16 residues. CDR3 sequence reads: CASSYSYHGTGSEQYF. In DNA form, the CDR3 reads TGTGCCAGCAGTTACTCCTACCACGGGACAGGGAGCGAGCAGTACTTC.

The chain is built from TRBV10-1 and TRBJ2-2, with 16 bases identical to TRBD2. CDR1 and CDR2 from the germline V gene are WNHNN and SYGVQD (reference sequence). The CDR3 is 18 amino acids. V shed 7 bases and J 5 bases; nucleotides not matched to a gene: 10. CDR3: CASTPGTSGRAGTGELFF. DNA of the CDR3: TGCGCCAGCACCCCCGGGACTAGCGGGAGGGCCGGAACCGGGGAGCTGTTTTTT.

The chain combines TRBV5-1 with TRBJ1-2; 7 bases match TRBD1. The V segment lost 4 bases and the J segment 8 bases; nucleotides outside the gene matches: 5. CDR1 is SGHRS, CDR2 YFSETQ, per germline. The CDR3 is 12 residues long. The CDR3 bases are TGCGCCAGCAGCACGGGACAGTCCGGCTACACCTTC. Amino acids: CASSTGQSGYTF. Variable domain in full (rest from reference TRBV5-1 and TRBJ1-2): KAGVTQTPRYLIKTRGQQVTLSCSPISGHRSVSWYQQTPGQGLQFLFEYFSETQRNKGNFPGRFSGRQFSNSRSEMNVSTLELGDSALYLCASSTGQSGYTFGSGTRLTVV.

The chain recombines TRBV2 with TRBJ2-1; the D is unclear. The V gene's germline CDR1 is SNHLY and CDR2 FYNNEI. Deletions cut 3 bases from V and 8 bases from J, with 2 bases between. This CDR3 has 10 residues. CDR3 DNA: TGTGCCAGCAGTGACTATGAGCAGTTCTTC. Translating it yields CASSDYEQFF.

This sequence joins TRBV7-8 and TRBJ2-6; D unclear. The germline V gene has CDR1 SGHVS and CDR2 FQNEAQ. The germline V and J ends were trimmed by 1 base and 1 base, with 5 bases remaining between them. The CDR3 spans 15 residues. The CDR3 DNA reads as TGTGCCAGCAGCTTAGGGCCGTCTGGGGCCAACGTCCTGACTTTC. It codes for CASSLGPSGANVLTF. The full variable domain, with the rest looked up from reference TRBV7-8 and TRBJ2-6, is GAGVSQSPRYKVAKRGQDVALRCDPISGHVSLFWYQQALGQGPEFLTYFQNEAQLDKSGLPSDRFFAERPEGSVSTLKIQRTQQEDSAVYLCASSLGPSGANVLTFGAGSRLTVL.

The chain recombines TRBV30 with TRBJ2-7; 10 bases are a match to TRBD2. Per the germline V gene, CDR1 is GTSNPN and CDR2 is SVGIG (reference sequence). This CDR3 has 15 residues. The V and J ends lost 5 bases and 1 base, in that order; junction bases with no gene match: 8. CDR3 sequence: CAWAQAGGSSYEQYF. In nucleotides, the CDR3 is TGTGCCTGGGCACAAGCGGGAGGGTCTTCCTACGAGCAGTACTTC. Together with reference TRBV30 and TRBJ2-7, the CDR3 gives the full variable domain: SQTIHQWPATLVQPVGSPLSLECTVEGTSNPNLYWYRQAAGRGLQLLFYSVGIGQISSEVPQNLSASRPQDRQFILSSKKLLLSDSGFYLCAWAQAGGSSYEQYFGPGTRLTVT.

The chain carries TRBV18 and TRBJ2-3; TRBD2 is a possible D gene (5 bases). V was trimmed by 4 bases and J by 2 bases, leaving 13 bases between them. This CDR3 is built from 15 residues. Germline-derived CDR1 and CDR2 are KGHSH and LQKENI. The CDR3 sequence is CASSRRGSATDTQYF. The CDR3 nucleotides are TGTGCCAGCTCACGACGAGGGTCCGCCACAGATACGCAGTATTTT.

V is TRBV2 and J is TRBJ2-2; 8 bases agree with TRBD2. This CDR3 region has 15 residues. V gave up 5 bases and J gave up 3 bases; unmatched junction bases: 5. Germline V gives CDR1 SNHLY, CDR2 FYNNEI. The CDR3 protein is CASSIEAGDTGELFF. CDR3 nucleotides: TGTGCCAGCAGTATCGAAGCGGGAGACACCGGGGAGCTGTTTTTT. Based on the CDR3 plus reference TRBV2 and TRBJ2-2, the full variable domain is EPEVTQTPSHQVTQMGQEVILRCVPISNHLYFYWYRQILGQKVEFLVSFYNNEISEKSEIFDDQFSVERPDGSNFTLKIRSTKLEDSAMYFCASSIEAGDTGELFFGEGSRLTVL.